This T cell receptor beta chain was documented in a study of tumor-infiltrating lymphocytes in localized non-small cell lung cancer. By sample fraction, this clone is medium-sized. This CDR3 region has 12 residues. The V gene's germline CDR1 is SNHLY and CDR2 FYNNEI. V was cut by 9 bases and J by 4 bases, with 12 bases left in between. TCRdb's copy holds only in-frame clones and misses some; the assay was immunoSEQ multiplex PCR. The sample lists roughly 7,000 clones; around 64% were seen once. V and J are TRBV2 and TRBJ1-1; D is unclear. The sequence came from a human donor with non-small cell lung cancer. Sequenced sample: uninvolved lung tissue not adjacent to the tumor. The CDR3 spells CASNGGVTEAFF. The CDR3 bases are TGTGCCAGTAATGGTGGGGTCACTGAAGCTTTCTTT.